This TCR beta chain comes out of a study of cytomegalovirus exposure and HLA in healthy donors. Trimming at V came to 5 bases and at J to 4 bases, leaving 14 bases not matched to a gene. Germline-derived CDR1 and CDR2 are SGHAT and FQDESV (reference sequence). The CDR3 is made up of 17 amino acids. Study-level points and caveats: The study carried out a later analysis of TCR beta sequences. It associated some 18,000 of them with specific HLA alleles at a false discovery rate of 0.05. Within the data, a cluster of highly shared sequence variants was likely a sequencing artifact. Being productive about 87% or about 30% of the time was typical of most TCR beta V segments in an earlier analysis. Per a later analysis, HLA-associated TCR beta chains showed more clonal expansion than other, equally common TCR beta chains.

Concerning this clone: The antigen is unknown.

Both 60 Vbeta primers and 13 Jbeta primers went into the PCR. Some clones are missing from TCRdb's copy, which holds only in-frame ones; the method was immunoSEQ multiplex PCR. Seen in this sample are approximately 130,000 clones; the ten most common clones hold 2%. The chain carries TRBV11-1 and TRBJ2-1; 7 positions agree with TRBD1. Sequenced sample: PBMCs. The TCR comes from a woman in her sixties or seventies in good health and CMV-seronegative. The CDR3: CASSPTVRTGMYNEQFF. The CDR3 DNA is TGTGCCAGCAGCCCAACGGTGCGGACAGGAATGTACAATGAGCAGTTCTTC.